A single sample is the source of the 10 T cell receptor beta chains below, sequenced in a study of post-analysis software for immune sequencing data. Notes on the study in general: Compared with controls, patients had more of 4 or 5 TRBV segments, including TRBV5-6, TRBV5-1 and TRBV20-1.

Sequencing libraries made from TCR beta cDNA carried unique molecular identifiers. TCRdb re-called the PCR reads through MiXCR, storing one row per CDR3 protein. Counted here are approximately 630,000 distinct CDR3 sequences, 55% to 60% occurring once; the ten biggest clones make up over 9%. For these TCRs, the target antigens are not known. Specimen: blood. Receptors originate from a girl aged 2 to 10 with multiple sclerosis.

The chain recombines TRBV7-2 with TRBJ2-5; 8 bases map to TRBD2. Germline CDR1 SGHTA, CDR2 FQGNSA. The J segment lost 2 bases and the V segment lost 5 bases, leaving 7 bases of the junction unmatched. This CDR3 region has 15 residues. The CDR3 loop reads CASSTTGTRQETQYF. The CDR3 region has the DNA TGTGCCAGCAGCACGACCGGGACTAGACAAGAGACCCAGTACTTC. The full variable domain, rest sourced from reference TRBV7-2 and TRBJ2-5, is GAGVSQSPSNKVTEKGKDVELRCDPISGHTALYWYRQSLGQGLEFLIYFQGNSAPDKSGLPSDRFSAERTGGSVSTLTIQRTQQEDSAVYLCASSTTGTRQETQYFGPGTRLLVL.

Concerning this clonotype: A junction boundary mismatches the germline segment, possibly from a read error. This rearrangement joins TRBV20-1 to TRBJ1-2, with TRBD1 matching over 11 bases. Germline CDR1 is DFQATT and CDR2 is SNEGSKA (reference sequence). The length of the CDR3 is 12 residues. CDR3 DNA: TGCAGTGCTCGGACAGGGGGCGATGGCTACGCCTTC. This translates into CSARTGGDGYAF.

V gene TRBV28 combines with J gene TRBJ2-1, with TRBD2 matching over 9 bases. The CDR3 length is 15 residues. CDR1 MDHEN and CDR2 SYDVKM come from the germline V gene. The V gene end was trimmed by 3 bases and the J gene end by 5 bases; junction bases not matched to a gene: 5. CDR3 bases: TGTGCCAGCAGTTTCCCAGCGGGAGGTCACAATGAGCAGTTCTTC. It codes for CASSFPAGGHNEQFF.

V gene TRBV5-1 combines with J gene TRBJ2-1, with D possibly called TRBD1 or TRBD2 (5 bases each). The V end lost 4 bases, the J end lost 10 bases, and 18 bases lay between the germline ends. The CDR3 runs to 14 residues. CDR1 SGHRS and CDR2 YFSETQ come from the germline V gene. The CDR3 loop is CASSPGPVEKEQFF. CDR3 sequence (DNA): TGCGCCAGCAGCCCGGGACCGGTGGAGAAGGAGCAGTTCTTC.

This rearrangement joins TRBV4-1 to TRBJ2-5, with 10 nucleotides matching TRBD2. Germline V CDR1 and CDR2: MGHRA, YSYEKL. The CDR3 covers 18 residues. Trimming took 1 base from V and 11 from J; bases not matched to a gene: 19. CDR3 sequence: CASSQGGGSGRVPPKQYF. DNA for the CDR3: TGCGCCAGCAGCCAAGGCGGAGGAAGCGGGAGGGTACCGCCCAAGCAGTACTTC.

This chain connects TRBV11-2 to TRBJ2-3; TRBD2 matches at 7 bases. The J segment lost 6 bases and the V segment lost 5 bases, leaving 20 bases of the junction unmatched. Germline assignment: CDR1 SGHAT and CDR2 FQNNGV. The length of the CDR3 is 18 residues. The CDR3, as DNA: TGTGCCAGCAGCCCAAAGTGGGGGGAAAGAGCGGGACCCGATACGCAGTATTTT. This translates into CASSPKWGERAGPDTQYF.

This clonotype was seen only a few times. The chain recombines TRBV11-2 with TRBJ2-1; the D gene is possibly TRBD1 (7 bases). V was cut by 3 bases and J by 3 bases, with 12 bases left in between. CDR1 and CDR2 (germline): SGHAT, FQNNGV. The CDR3 spans 15 residues. The CDR3 reads CASSFGRGDYNEQFF. DNA of the CDR3: TGTGCCAGCAGCTTTGGCAGGGGGGACTACAATGAGCAGTTCTTC. The entire variable domain, with the rest obtained from reference TRBV11-2 and TRBJ2-1, is as follows: EAGVAQSPRYKIIEKRQSVAFWCNPISGHATLYWYQQILGQGPKLLIQFQNNGVVDDSQLPKDRFSAERLKGVDSTLKIQPAKLEDSAVYLCASSFGRGDYNEQFFGPGTRLTVL.

This clonotype was seen a single time. This chain links TRBV7-8 with TRBJ1-1; possibly TRBD1 for D (5 bases). The germline V and J ends were trimmed by 5 bases and 0 bases, with 10 bases remaining between them. The CDR3 spans 14 residues. The germline gives CDR1 SGHVS, CDR2 FQNEAQ. The CDR3 coding sequence is TGTGCCAGCAGCGCCAGGGAGATGAACACTGAAGCTTTCTTT. It specifies CASSAREMNTEAFF. Together with reference TRBV7-8 and TRBJ1-1, the CDR3 gives the full variable domain: GAGVSQSPRYKVAKRGQDVALRCDPISGHVSLFWYQQALGQGPEFLTYFQNEAQLDKSGLPSDRFFAERPEGSVSTLKIQRTQQEDSAVYLCASSAREMNTEAFFGQGTRLTVV.

As regards this clonotype: Germline is not matched at one junction end, which may reflect a read error. V gene TRBV24-1 combines with J gene TRBJ2-1; no firm D call. In germline, CDR1 is KGHDR, CDR2 SFDVKD. The CDR3 has 15 amino acids. In DNA, the CDR3 is TGTGCCACCAGTGACCCCCTAGACTCGTACAATGAGCGGTTCTTC. This gives the protein CATSDPLDSYNERFF.

V is TRBV12-3 or TRBV12-4 and J is TRBJ2-5; TRBD1 might be the D (5 bases). V dropped 4 bases and J dropped 2 bases, with 14 bases sitting between them. The length of the CDR3 is 15 residues. The CDR3 DNA follows: TGTGCCAGCAGTTCACAGGACGGACGACAAGAGACCCAGTACTTC. Protein sequence: CASSSQDGRQETQYF.